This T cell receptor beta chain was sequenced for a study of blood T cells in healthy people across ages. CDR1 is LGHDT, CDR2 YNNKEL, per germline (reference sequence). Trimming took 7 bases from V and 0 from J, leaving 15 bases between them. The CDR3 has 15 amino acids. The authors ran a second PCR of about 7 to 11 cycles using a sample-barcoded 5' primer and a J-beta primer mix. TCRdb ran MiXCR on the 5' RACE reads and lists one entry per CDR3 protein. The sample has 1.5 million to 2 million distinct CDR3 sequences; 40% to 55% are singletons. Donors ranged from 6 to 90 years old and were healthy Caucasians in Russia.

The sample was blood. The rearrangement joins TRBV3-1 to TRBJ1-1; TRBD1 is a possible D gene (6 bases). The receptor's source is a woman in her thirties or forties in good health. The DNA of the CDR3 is TGTGCCAGCATCCCGAGGGGGGGCGTGAACACTGAAGCTTTCTTT. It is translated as CASIPRGGVNTEAFF.